This is a list of T cell receptor beta chains from one sample in a study of T cells after yellow fever vaccination. TCRdb ran MiXCR on the 5' RACE reads and lists one entry per CDR3 protein. The sample yields some 350,000 distinct CDR3 sequences, about 4% seen once. This specimen was PBMCs, taken 5 days after the yellow fever booster vaccination. Receptor source: a man aged 18-30 years who received the YFV17D yellow fever vaccine. The CDR3 runs from the conserved cysteine through the conserved F or W. Each record gives: clone size, D gene, J gene, V gene, CDR3 DNA, CDR3 protein. D genes are given only for firm matches. The size field is filled for only some rows; it gives once, few, many or a size class.

>few|.|TRBJ2-3|TRBV7-9
TGTGCCAGCAGCATTGCAGGGGCAGATACGCAGTATTTT
CASSIAGADTQYF
>many|.|TRBJ2-7|TRBV5-1
TGCGCCAGCAGCCAACCTCCAAGGATAGGGCAGTACTTC
CASSQPPRIGQYF
>few|.|TRBJ2-3|TRBV4-1
TGCGCCAGCAGCCAAGAGGGGTGGGCTAGCGACCCAGATACGCAGTATTTT
CASSQEGWASDPDTQYF
>many|.|TRBJ1-2|TRBV12-3/TRBV12-4
TGTGCCAGCAGTCTTTTTGGTCTTTATGGCTACACCTTC
CASSLFGLYGYTF
>few|.|TRBJ2-1|TRBV20-1
TGCAGAGAAAATGCCGGTTGGGGGCATGAGCAGTTCTTC
CRENAGWGHEQFF
>few|TRBD1|TRBJ2-7|TRBV6-1
TGTGCCAGCAGGGGGAACAGGGGGCGCTCTTACGAGCAGTACTTC
CASRGNRGRSYEQYF
>.|.|TRBJ2-6|TRBV10-3
TGTGCCATCAGTGCCGCCCAGGGAACAAGCTCTGGGGCCAACGTCCTGACTTTC
CAISAAQGTSSGANVLTF
>.|.|TRBJ1-5|TRBV12-3/TRBV12-4
TGTGCCAGCAGTTTCTCGGGACTACAAACTAATCAGCATTTT
CASSFSGLQTNQHF
>few|.|TRBJ1-1|TRBV7-2
TGTGCCAGCAGCTTCCCCTACGTCGCTGAAGCTTTCTTT
CASSFPYVAEAFF
>.|.|TRBJ1-1|TRBV2
TGTGCCAGCAGTGGTCCGTCTCAACTTGAAGCTTTCTTT
CASSGPSQLEAFF
>few|TRBD1|TRBJ1-1|TRBV7-9
TGTGCCAGCAGCACGACAGGGGGGAACACTGAAGCTTTCTTT
CASSTTGGNTEAFF
>.|.|TRBJ2-7|TRBV6-5
TGTGCCAGCAGTTACTCCGGGACACCTTCCTACGAGCAGTACTTC
CASSYSGTPSYEQYF
>.|.|TRBJ2-1|TRBV9
TGTGCCAGCAGCGTAGATAGGTGGATGAGCTCCTACAATGAGCAGTTCTTC
CASSVDRWMSSYNEQFF
>few|.|TRBJ1-6|TRBV7-2
TGTGCCAGCAGCTTAGTTCGGGGCCAGGCCTCACCCCTCCACTTT
CASSLVRGQASPLHF
>.|TRBD2|TRBJ2-3|TRBV14
TGTGCCAGCAGCCCCGAGGGACTAGCGGGAGATACGCAGTATTTT
CASSPEGLAGDTQYF
>.|.|TRBJ2-5|TRBV6-5
TGTGCCAGCAGTGCGTGGGAGGAGGAGACCCAGTACTTC
CASSAWEEETQYF
>few|.|TRBJ2-4|TRBV7-3
TGTGCCAGCAGCCTGCTGGGGGGAAAAAACATTCAGTACTTC
CASSLLGGKNIQYF
>.|TRBD2|TRBJ2-5|TRBV11-2
TGTGCCAGCAGCTCCGCCTGGCTAGCGGGGGGGGGCCAAGGGTGGACCCAGTACTTC
CASSSAWLAGGGQGWTQYF
>few|.|TRBJ2-7|TRBV3-2
TGTGCCAGCAGCCAAGGGGCTTACGAGCAGTACTTC
CASSQGAYEQYF
>.|TRBD1|TRBJ1-2|TRBV9
TGTGCCAGCAGCGCCGAGGACAGGGTGGCTGGCTACACCTTC
CASSAEDRVAGYTF
>few|.|TRBJ1-1|TRBV12-3/TRBV12-4
TGTGCCACCGCGGGGGGGTACGGCACTGAAGCTTTCTTT
CATAGGYGTEAFF
>.|.|TRBJ2-3|TRBV18
TGTGCCAGCTCACCACCGGGACCCAACACAGATACGCAGTATTTT
CASSPPGPNTDTQYF
>.|.|TRBJ2-3|TRBV23-1
TGCGCCAGCTTTAAAGCCTTCTTCGGCACAGATACGCAGTATTTT
CASFKAFFGTDTQYF
>few|.|TRBJ2-3|TRBV28
TGTGCCAGCAGTTTCCCCCGGGGCAGGGGGGGACCCCGCACAGATACGCAGTATTTT
CASSFPRGRGGPRTDTQYF
>many|TRBD1|TRBJ2-4|TRBV5-6
TGTGCCAGCAGCTTGGGGGAGACAGGGGGCATTCAGTACTTC
CASSLGETGGIQYF
>many|TRBD1|TRBJ1-1|TRBV2
TGTGCCAGCAGTTTACAGGGGTCGTTTGAAGCTTTCTTT
CASSLQGSFEAFF
>.|.|TRBJ2-3|TRBV19
TGTGCCAGTATTTCTACCGCATCGAACACAGATACGCAGTATTTT
CASISTASNTDTQYF
>.|TRBD1|TRBJ2-5|TRBV5-5
TGTGCCAGCAGCTTGGTTGAAGGGGGCCGGGTGTACTTC
CASSLVEGGRVYF
>few|TRBD1|TRBJ2-4|TRBV7-9
TGTGCCAGCAGCCCGCCCGGGACAGGAGAAAACATTCAGTACTTC
CASSPPGTGENIQYF
>many|TRBD2|TRBJ2-7|TRBV7-2
TGTGCCAGCAGCTTAGCGGGGGGGAGCTCCTACGAGCAGTACTTC
CASSLAGGSSYEQYF
>many|TRBD1|TRBJ1-5|TRBV11-2
TGTGCCAGCAGCTTAGATTACAGGGGACCCCAGCATTTT
CASSLDYRGPQHF
>many|.|TRBJ2-3|TRBV5-1
TGCGCCAGCAGCTGGACCTTCGGGACAGATACGCAGTATTTT
CASSWTFGTDTQYF
>few|.|TRBJ2-5|TRBV7-2
TGTGCCAGCAGCTTATTCAGGGAAGAGACCCAGTACTTC
CASSLFREETQYF
>many|TRBD1|TRBJ2-5|TRBV4-3
TGCGCCAGCAGCCTCGACAGGGGGTTTGAGACCCAGTACTTC
CASSLDRGFETQYF
>many|.|TRBJ1-3|TRBV7-9
TGTGCCAGCAGCTCCAGTACGGAAGCTGTAGGAAACACCATATATTTT
CASSSSTEAVGNTIYF
>many|TRBD2|TRBJ2-3|TRBV7-2
TGTGCCAGCAGCTTAGTAGGTAGCGGGGGAGGTACGCAGTATTTT
CASSLVGSGGGTQYF
>few|TRBD2|TRBJ2-1|TRBV20-1
TGCAGTGCTAGGGGACTAGCGGAGCAGTTCTTC
CSARGLAEQFF
>few|.|TRBJ1-6|TRBV30
TGTGCCTGGAGTGCGACCTCGAGCTCCTATAATTCACCCCTCCACTTT
CAWSATSSSYNSPLHF
>few|.|TRBJ2-5|TRBV2
TGTGCCAGCATGCAGGACTACCAAGAGACCCAGTACTTC
CASMQDYQETQYF
>.|.|TRBJ2-2|TRBV27
TGTGCCAGCAGGAAAGAGATCGACACCGGGGAGCTGTTTTTT
CASRKEIDTGELFF
>.|TRBD2|TRBJ2-1|TRBV20-1
TGCAGTGCTCAGACGGGGGGGAGGAATGAGCAGTTCTTC
CSAQTGGRNEQFF
>.|.|TRBJ1-6|TRBV3-1
TGTGCCAGCAGCAGCACCCCAGGGACTAGCTCCTATAATTCACCCCTCCACTTT
CASSSTPGTSSYNSPLHF
>many|.|TRBJ2-2|TRBV27
TGTGCCAGCGCGTTCGAGTATGACACCGGGGAGCTGTTTTTT
CASAFEYDTGELFF
>many|TRBD1|TRBJ2-1|TRBV24-1
TGTGCCACCAGTGAGTGGGACAGTCGGCAGTTCTTC
CATSEWDSRQFF
>few|.|TRBJ1-2|TRBV4-2
TGTGCCAGCAGCCGGTCTGGGACCTCCGGTGGCTACACCTTC
CASSRSGTSGGYTF
>few|TRBD2|TRBJ2-6|TRBV11-2
TGTGCCAGCAGCTGGCCTGGGACTAGCGGCTCTGGGGCCAACGTCCTGACTTTC
CASSWPGTSGSGANVLTF
>.|.|TRBJ1-2|TRBV5-1
TGCGCCAGCAGCTTGGTCGGGGACTTCTATGGCTACACCTTC
CASSLVGDFYGYTF
>.|TRBD1|TRBJ1-3|TRBV4-1
TGCGCCAGCAGGGCCGGGACAGGGTCGGACACCATATATTTT
CASRAGTGSDTIYF
>many|.|TRBJ1-2|TRBV5-1
TGCGCCAGCAGCTTGGGGGATGGACAGAGCTACACCTTC
CASSLGDGQSYTF
>.|.|TRBJ2-7|TRBV4-1
TGCGCCAGCAGCCAGTGGGCTAGCGTGGGTACCTACGAGCAGTACTTC
CASSQWASVGTYEQYF
>few|.|TRBJ2-2|TRBV5-4
TGTGCCAGCAGCCCCGCCGCCTATACCGGGGAGCTGTTTTTT
CASSPAAYTGELFF
>.|.|TRBJ1-2|TRBV6-5
TGTGCCAGCAGTTACCGGATCGGGTCTAACTATGGCTACACCTTC
CASSYRIGSNYGYTF
>.|TRBD1|TRBJ1-3|TRBV7-6
TGTGCCAGCAGCTTCGGACAGGGGGCGGGAGGAAACACCATATATTTT
CASSFGQGAGGNTIYF
>.|.|TRBJ2-3|TRBV11-2
TGTGCCAGCAGCTGGAACAGGGCCACGACGCAGTATTTT
CASSWNRATTQYF
>few|.|TRBJ1-1|TRBV29-1
TGCAGCGGGACTCATGGGGGGGCTGAAGCTTTCTTT
CSGTHGGAEAFF